This T cell receptor (beta chain) came from a study of cytomegalovirus exposure and HLA in healthy donors. V was cut by 5 bases and J by 2 bases, with 15 bases left in between. CDR1 and CDR2 from the germline V gene are LNHDA and SQIVND (reference sequence). The CDR3 extends over 15 amino acids. The PCR made use of 60 Vbeta and 13 Jbeta primers. Produced via immunoSEQ multiplex PCR; TCRdb's table is partial and in-frame only. The sample lists 85,000 to 100,000 clones, about 76% occurring once. Whole-study findings and limits: As a later analysis showed, a missense DCLRE1C variant was linked to trimming of TCR beta V- and J-genes. A later analysis associated roughly 15,000 TCR beta sequences with HLA alleles at a 0.05 false discovery rate.

In the case of this clone: Its antigen remains unknown.

The origin of this receptor is a man between 40 and 49 years old in good health and CMV-seropositive. The rearrangement uses TRBV19 and TRBJ1-2, with D possibly TRBD1 on 6 matching bases. Input material: PBMCs. The CDR3 DNA reads as TGTGCCAGTAGTTTACAGGGAGGGGGAAACTATGGCTACACCTTC. Translation gives CASSLQGGGNYGYTF.